These T cell receptor beta chains were read from a single sample in a study of blood T cell repertoires in COVID-19. Clones were read by immunoSEQ multiplex PCR, and TCRdb kept only the in-frame ones, dropping some. The sample holds 100,000 to 110,000 clones, roughly nine tenths seen once. The sequencing sample was made of peripheral blood. The origin of the receptors is a man aged 45-65 years with active COVID-19. Each CDR3 is given with its conserved first and last residue. Each record gives: V gene, CDR3 protein.

V: TRBV2
CDR3: CASSEYAGLYDNEQFF

V: TRBV6-2/TRBV6-3
CDR3: CASSYRTGVYGYTF

V: TRBV5-4
CDR3: CASSPNPLAGAGTGELFF

V: TRBV12-3/TRBV12-4
CDR3: CASSSSSGGELFF

V: TRBV7-6
CDR3: CASSKEAGGPGEQFF

V: TRBV23-1
CDR3: CASSQENTNTGELFF

V: TRBV7-9
CDR3: CASSLGGSRADTQYF

V: TRBV19
CDR3: CASSQRTEGLFF

V: TRBV29-1
CDR3: CMGQSYNEQFF

V: TRBV2
CDR3: CASSEAPGQVADGELFF

V: TRBV5-1
CDR3: CASSPGTDPDTQYF

V: TRBV19
CDR3: CASSIPQITGELFF

V: TRBV5-1
CDR3: CASSPGTGEGEQFF

V: TRBV25-1
CDR3: CASSDTNRRGTEAFF

V: TRBV5-1
CDR3: CASSAGTGANYGYTF

V: TRBV10-2
CDR3: CASSGPGNNYEQYF

V: TRBV24-1
CDR3: CATSDSITGKTQYF

V: TRBV2
CDR3: CASSADRLRGETQYF

V: TRBV6-1
CDR3: CASSEGFGRGGNQPQHF

V: TRBV10-2
CDR3: CASTEGLVRNNEQFF

V: TRBV6-5
CDR3: CATQGGSTYNSPLHF

V: TRBV11-3
CDR3: CASSLVGLAGVSYNEQFF

V: TRBV9
CDR3: CASSVAIAGGPEDTQYF

V: TRBV23-1
CDR3: CASSHPGTGGYEQYF

V: TRBV7-2
CDR3: CASSLAGGFYNEQFF

V: TRBV4-1
CDR3: CASSQGMYGGGEFF

V: TRBV6-5
CDR3: CASIQVPNTEAFF

V: TRBV29-1
CDR3: CSSRQGGNTEAFF

V: TRBV19
CDR3: CASMAGSGNQPQHF

V: TRBV19
CDR3: CASSRDRVRRGNTIYF

V: TRBV19
CDR3: CASSIGTVNQPQHF

V: TRBV6-2/TRBV6-3
CDR3: CASSPSGGAYNEQFF